One and the same sample provided the 11 T cell receptor beta chains below, sequenced in a study of T-cell reconstitution after alpha-beta-depleted transplantation in children. Researchers prepared the TCRbeta library using unique molecular identifiers, the study reports. A single record per CDR3 protein comes from TCRdb applying MiXCR to the PCR reads. The table has some 200,000 distinct CDR3 sequences, more than 6.5% seen once. This specimen consisted of PBMCs from the stem cell graft donor, obtained from the stem cell graft. These receptors were taken from a human donor who donated a stem cell graft to a child with Wiskott-Aldrich syndrome.

This clonotype was seen at least ten times. The V gene is TRBV5-6, the J gene TRBJ2-1; D possibly corresponds to TRBD2 (6 bases). The germline V gene has CDR1 SGHDT and CDR2 YYEEEE. This CDR3 is 15 amino acids long. Deletions cut 4 bases from V and 1 base from J, with 12 bases between. The CDR3 here is CASSRGLRSYNEQFF. In DNA form, the CDR3 reads TGTGCCAGCAGCCGGGGACTTCGATCCTACAATGAGCAGTTCTTC.

This clonotype was seen at least ten times. The V call is TRBV20-1, the J call TRBJ2-7, with 7 bases identical to TRBD1. CDR3 length equals 14 residues. The V segment lost 4 bases and the J segment 1 base; nucleotides outside the gene matches: 7. Germline assignment: CDR1 DFQATT and CDR2 SNEGSKA (reference sequence). The CDR3 bases are TGCAGTGCTAAGACAGGGAGCAATTCCTACGAGCAGTACTTC. The encoded protein is CSAKTGSNSYEQYF.

Ten or more counts support this clonotype. V is TRBV7-2 and J is TRBJ1-1; TRBD1 agrees at 8 bases. CDR1 is SGHTA, CDR2 FQGNSA, per germline. The CDR3 has 14 residues. The V segment lost 4 bases and the J segment 4 bases; nucleotides outside the gene matches: 5. The CDR3, as DNA: TGTGCCAGCAGCTCTATTACAGGGGGCACTGAAGCTTTCTTT. It encodes CASSSITGGTEAFF.

This clonotype has ten or more counts. The chain has TRBV10-2 and TRBJ2-2; TRBD1 is a possible D gene (6 bases). The V end was cut by 7 bases, the J end by 0 bases, with 12 bases between. From germline, CDR1 is WSHSY and CDR2 SAAADI. The CDR3 is 15 residues long. The CDR3 region is CASMADRSNTGELFF. CDR3 DNA: TGCGCCAGCATGGCCGACAGGTCGAACACCGGGGAGCTGTTTTTT.

This clonotype was seen many times. The chain employs TRBV12-3 or TRBV12-4 and TRBJ2-2; 9 bases are a match to TRBD1. The CDR3 runs to 14 residues. Trimming at V came to 5 bases and at J to 8 bases, leaving 6 bases not matched to a gene. In DNA, the CDR3 is TGTGCCAGCAGTCAACTGACAGGGGGAGGGGAGCTGTTTTTT. Protein sequence: CASSQLTGGGELFF.

The sample holds many counts of this clonotype. The rearrangement links TRBV29-1 to TRBJ2-7; D not certain. The CDR3 runs to 12 residues. Germline CDR1 and CDR2: SQVTM and ANQGSEA. Trimming shortened V by 4 bases and J by 2 bases, and 9 bases separated the two germline ends. CDR3 loop: CSVVDITYEQYF. CDR3 in DNA: TGCAGCGTTGTCGATATAACCTACGAGCAGTACTTC.

This clonotype has a handful of counts. The chain links TRBV2 to TRBJ1-5; D is possibly TRBD1 (6 bases). CDR1 SNHLY and CDR2 FYNNEI come from the germline V gene. The CDR3 runs 13 residues. V lost 7 bases to trimming and J lost 0 bases, with 7 bases between them. Written as DNA, the CDR3 is TGTGCCAGCAACAGGGATAGCAATCAGCCCCAGCATTTT. This gives the protein CASNRDSNQPQHF.

This clonotype was detected many times. V and J are TRBV20-1 and TRBJ2-7; D is unclear. The CDR3 is 14 amino acids. Trimming took 0 bases from V and 3 from J, leaving 12 bases between them. From germline, CDR1 is DFQATT and CDR2 SNEGSKA (reference sequence). CDR3 residues: CSARDYGTDYEQYF. The DNA for the CDR3 is TGCAGTGCTAGAGATTATGGAACGGACTACGAGCAGTACTTC.

Many counts were recorded for this clonotype. CDR3 region: CASSLDGEQYF. The CDR3 DNA follows: TGTGCCAGCAGCTTGGATGGGGAGCAGTACTTC. This chain uses TRBV7-9 with TRBJ2-7; no clear D gene. Germline assignment: CDR1 SEHNR and CDR2 FQNEAQ (reference sequence). The germline V and J ends were trimmed by 3 bases and 7 bases, with 7 bases remaining between them. This CDR3 has 11 residues.

This clonotype was detected a few times. The V gene is TRBV7-2, the J gene TRBJ2-7, with 10 bases identical to TRBD1. The germline gives CDR1 SGHTA, CDR2 FQGNSA. The length of the CDR3 is 15 residues. With V trimmed by 4 bases and J by 2 bases, 5 bases remained unmatched. The CDR3, as DNA: TGTGCCAGCAGCTCCCGGACAGGGGGGACCTACGAGCAGTACTTC. The encoded protein is CASSSRTGGTYEQYF.

This clonotype has ten or more counts. This chain links TRBV11-2 with TRBJ2-2, with D unresolved. The ends were cut back, 7 bases at V and 0 bases at J, with 12 bases in the middle. CDR1 and CDR2 from the germline V gene are SGHAT and FQNNGV. The CDR3 extends over 15 amino acids. In DNA form, the CDR3 reads TGTGCCAGCATCCACTGGACGGCGAACACCGGGGAGCTGTTTTTT. Translated: CASIHWTANTGELFF.